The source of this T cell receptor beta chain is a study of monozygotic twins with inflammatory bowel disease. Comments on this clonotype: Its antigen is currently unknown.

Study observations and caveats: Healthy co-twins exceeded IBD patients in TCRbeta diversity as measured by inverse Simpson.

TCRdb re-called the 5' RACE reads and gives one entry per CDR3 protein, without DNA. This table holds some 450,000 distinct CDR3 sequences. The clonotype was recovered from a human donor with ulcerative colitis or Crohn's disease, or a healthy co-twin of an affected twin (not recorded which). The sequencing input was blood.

This CDR3 reads CASSLWGDNSNQPQHF. The rearrangement links TRBV28 to TRBJ1-5; TCRdb selects TRBD1, and the lack of DNA leaves this call unchecked. This CDR3 has 16 residues. Germline CDR1 MDHEN, CDR2 SYDVKM.